This TCR beta chain stems from a study of blood T cell repertoires in COVID-19. Study information: The United States, Italy and Spain provided the acute and convalescent COVID-19 samples. The cDNA or gDNA used as material had been derived from T cells, B-cell-depleted T cells, or PBMCs.

The V and J ends lost 4 bases and 0 bases, in that order; junction bases with no gene match: 10. This CDR3 has 18 residues. Germline-derived CDR1 and CDR2 are LGHNA and YSLEER. Per the authors' pipeline: Amplification from reference gene primers served as the basis for estimated nucleated cell counts. Measured with immunoSEQ multiplex PCR; TCRdb has only the in-frame clones, and not every one. Clone size and V and J calls were adopted from that table, with D and trimming inferred from the DNA. The table lists around 78,000 clones, over 70% of them singletons. The receptor's source is a man between 45 and 60 years old with active COVID-19. Sequences were obtained from peripheral blood. The rearrangement uses TRBV4-3 and TRBJ2-7, with 12 bases that match TRBD2. The CDR3 nucleotides read TGCGCCAGCAGCCTCTTTTGGACTAGCGGGGACAGCTCCTACGAGCAGTACTTC. It translates to CASSLFWTSGDSSYEQYF.